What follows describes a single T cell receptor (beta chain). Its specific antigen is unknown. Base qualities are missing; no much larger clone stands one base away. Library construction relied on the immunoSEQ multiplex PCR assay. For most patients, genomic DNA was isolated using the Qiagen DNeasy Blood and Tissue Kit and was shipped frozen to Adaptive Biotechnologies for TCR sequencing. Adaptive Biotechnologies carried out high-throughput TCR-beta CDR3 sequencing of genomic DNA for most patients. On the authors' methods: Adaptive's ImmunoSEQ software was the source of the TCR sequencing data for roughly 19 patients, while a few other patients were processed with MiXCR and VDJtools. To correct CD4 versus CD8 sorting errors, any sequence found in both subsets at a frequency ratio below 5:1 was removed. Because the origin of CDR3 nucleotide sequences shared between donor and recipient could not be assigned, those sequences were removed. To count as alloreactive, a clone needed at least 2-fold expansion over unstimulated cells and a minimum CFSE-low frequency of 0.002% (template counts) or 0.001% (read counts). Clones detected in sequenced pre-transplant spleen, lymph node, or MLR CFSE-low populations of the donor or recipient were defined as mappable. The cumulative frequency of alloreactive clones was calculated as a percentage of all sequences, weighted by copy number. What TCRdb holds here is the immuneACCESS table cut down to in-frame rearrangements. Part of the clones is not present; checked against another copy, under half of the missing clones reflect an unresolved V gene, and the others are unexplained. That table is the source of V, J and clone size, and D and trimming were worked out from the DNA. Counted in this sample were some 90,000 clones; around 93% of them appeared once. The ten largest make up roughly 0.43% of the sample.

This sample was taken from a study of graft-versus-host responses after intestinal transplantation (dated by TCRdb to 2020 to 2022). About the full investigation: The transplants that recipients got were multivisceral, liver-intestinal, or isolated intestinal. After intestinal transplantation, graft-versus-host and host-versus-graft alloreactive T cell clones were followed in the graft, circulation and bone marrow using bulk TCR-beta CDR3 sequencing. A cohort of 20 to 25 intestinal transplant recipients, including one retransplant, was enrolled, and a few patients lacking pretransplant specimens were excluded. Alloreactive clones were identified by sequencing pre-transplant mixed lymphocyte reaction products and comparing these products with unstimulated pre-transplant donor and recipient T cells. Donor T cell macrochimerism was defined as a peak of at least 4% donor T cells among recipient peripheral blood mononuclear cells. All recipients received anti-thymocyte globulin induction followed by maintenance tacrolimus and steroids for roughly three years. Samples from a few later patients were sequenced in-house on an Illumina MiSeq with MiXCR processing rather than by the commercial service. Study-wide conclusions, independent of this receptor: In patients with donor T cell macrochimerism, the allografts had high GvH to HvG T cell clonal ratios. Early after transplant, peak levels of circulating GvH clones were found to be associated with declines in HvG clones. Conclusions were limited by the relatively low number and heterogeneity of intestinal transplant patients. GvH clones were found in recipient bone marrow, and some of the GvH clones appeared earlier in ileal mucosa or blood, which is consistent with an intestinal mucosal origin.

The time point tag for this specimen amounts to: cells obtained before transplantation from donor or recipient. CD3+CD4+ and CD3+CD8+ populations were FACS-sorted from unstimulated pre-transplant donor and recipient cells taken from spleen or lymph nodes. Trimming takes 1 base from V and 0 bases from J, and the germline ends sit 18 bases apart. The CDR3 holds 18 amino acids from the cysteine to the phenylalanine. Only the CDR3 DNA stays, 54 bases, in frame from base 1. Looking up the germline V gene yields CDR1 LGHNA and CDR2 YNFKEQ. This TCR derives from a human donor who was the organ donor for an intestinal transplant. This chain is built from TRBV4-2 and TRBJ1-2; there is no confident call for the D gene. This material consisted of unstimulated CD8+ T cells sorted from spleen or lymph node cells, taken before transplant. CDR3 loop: CASSQVGLSGSPNYGYTF. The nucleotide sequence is TGTGCCAGCAGCCAAGTTGGACTATCGGGCAGTCCTAACTATGGCTACACCTTC.